This T cell receptor beta chain was obtained from a study of cytomegalovirus exposure and HLA in healthy donors listed by TCRdb under 2017. Regarding the complete study: In an earlier analysis of 587 of the donors, about 270 Gb of sequence data and 100 million or so unique TCR beta sequences from about 179 million T cells were reported. An early release that covered about 640 HLA-typed donors contained around 300 gigabases of sequencing data and 70 million to 100 million unique TCR sequences. Of the approximately 370 genotyped donors, more than 75% were placed in the genetic ancestry cluster associated with self-reported Caucasian donors. The study aimed to test whether signatures of past pathogen exposure could be identified by cataloging public T cell receptors. The T cell repertoires of 666 subjects were profiled by immunosequencing and related to cytomegalovirus serostatus. Along with the roughly 670-subject first cohort, a separate validation cohort of about 110 different subjects was used. To predict cytomegalovirus infection status, the study brought together high-throughput TCR immunosequencing, statistical association of individual TCRs with disease status, and machine learning. A later analysis re-examined previously published TCR beta repertoires from around 670 donors and added high-resolution HLA genotyping to investigate patterns of TCR occurrence. In the later analysis, no new phenotypic data were used to find candidate immune exposures; instead, reliance was placed on TCR beta sequences and their occurrence across donors. An earlier analysis of 587 of the donors applied high-throughput TCR beta sequencing to assess whether each TCR beta V gene segment acted as functional or pseudogenic. Donor age, sex, ethnicity and CMV serostatus were collected together with the repertoire data. In a later genetic analysis, genome-wide SNP genotypes for about 65% of the roughly 670 donors were used, and that subset was treated as a discovery cohort. All discovery cohort repertoires had been generated using a single sequencing platform. Both class I and class II loci were covered by HLA typing, at four-digit resolution. Typing coverage differed by locus: A, B, C, DRB1 and DQB1 were typed in roughly 629-630 donors, DQA1 in 522, DPA1 in around 580, and DPB1 in just under 480. Four to six DR-DQ haplotypes were handled as single units for association and clustering, since linkage in the cohort was strong. Among about 360 genotyped donors of the cohort, an average of around 240,000 unique TCR beta nucleotide sequences were sequenced per donor, around 18% of them non-productive. Here is what the overall study found, with its caveats: At a false discovery rate of 0.05, a later analysis linked about 17,000 TCR beta sequences to specific HLA alleles. A later analysis found that HLA-associated TCR beta chains were more clonally expanded and had lower generation probabilities than equally common non-associated chains. According to a later analysis, parvovirus B19, influenza, CMV and Epstein-Barr virus appeared linked to several top co-occurrence clusters. In an earlier analysis of about 600 of the donors, most TCR beta V segments appeared in productive rearrangements about 90% or about 30% of the time, broadly matching IMGT annotations. In a later genetic analysis, fewer N-insertions in productive TCRs were reported among donors in an Asian-associated ancestry cluster than the roughly 640-donor mean. Most TCR sequences were seen in very few donors, while some public TCRs were found in many individuals. Roughly uniform sequencing depth across donors was assumed in presence/absence analyses, although this assumption may not hold. The cohort was sequenced for TCR beta chains only, and without alpha or paired-chain data the features that could be detected were limited. CMV serostatus was the only immune exposure information available for the cohort. Linkage disequilibrium might explain the correlated functional status among segregating V segments, but an unknown experimental factor could not be excluded. According to the authors, the approach could potentially be generalized to other disease states and immunological phenotypes. The sequencing pipeline was judged likely to have produced a cluster of highly shared sequence variants as a technical artifact. According to a later analysis, TCR association rates differed among HLA loci, with DRB1 alleles showing the most associated TCRs and HLA-C alleles showing the fewest. In a later genetic analysis, a missense DCLRE1C variant was associated with V-gene and J-gene trimming of TCR beta chains, and the association was replicated in an independent cohort. According to a later analysis, most CMV-associated TCR beta chains appeared to be HLA-restricted, and the HLA associations seemed to be driven largely by CMV exposure. In vitro tests confirmed that a few of the cytomegalovirus-associated TCR beta chains recognize cytomegalovirus antigens. Because counts were too low, seventeen rarely observed V segments, including chromosome 9 orphons, were left out of the earlier analysis of 587 of the donors. A further reported finding was that TCR beta sequences accurately predicted the HLA-A and HLA-B alleles for most subjects in the first cohort. When HLA alleles, especially DR and DQ, strongly co-occurred, attributing TCR associations to individual alleles was difficult. Cytomegalovirus status was reported to be diagnosed by the classifier with high specificity and sensitivity in both the original and validation cohorts. Because HLA typing was missing for some donors at each locus, association tests included only the typed subset. Some IMGT-functional V segments, including TRBV6-2 and TRBV6-3, could not be told apart with the 87-base-pair reads, so those segments were excluded. In the study, about 150 TCR beta chains were listed as associated with cytomegalovirus.

Including the terminal cysteine and phenylalanine, the CDR3 comprises 14 residues. Only CDR3 DNA remains: 42 bases, in frame from the first base. The germline V and J ends show losses of 6 bases and 1 base respectively, and no gene match explains 8 bases of the junction. Looking up the germline V gene yields CDR1 SQVTM and CDR2 ANQGSEA. The cohort consisted of 650 to 850 healthy bone marrow donors. Cohort members were all nominally healthy when sampled, although unrecorded immune exposures were likely present. The donor was CMV seronegative and was included in the group of several hundred seronegative cohort members. Each donor provided a peripheral blood sample, and peripheral blood mononuclear cells were used for TCR beta sequencing. Genomic DNA extraction from the blood cell samples was performed with the Qiagen DNeasy Blood Extraction Kit. Libraries were constructed by the immunoSEQ multiplex PCR assay. A mixture of 60 forward primers for TCR Vbeta segments and 13 reverse primers for TCR Jbeta segments was used in the multiplex PCR. Amplification of the CDR3 region of rearranged TCR beta genes was performed with a multiplex PCR assay on genomic DNA. Amplified TCR beta libraries were sequenced as 87-base-pair reads on the Illumina HiSeq System. The paper's processing steps were these. A later analysis tallied 75 million to 95 million unique TCR beta chains across the 610 or so repertoires, and some 10 million of those chains were shared by two or more donors. To remove PCR and sequencing errors, raw reads were error-corrected and collapsed into unique sequences using a nearest-neighbor algorithm that merged closely related sequences. To assign V, D and J gene segments, CDR3 sequences were aligned to IMGT reference sequences. For a sequence to be retained, at least a six-nucleotide match to both a V gene segment and a J gene segment was required. A rearrangement counted as productive if the CDR3 had no stop codons and remained in frame with V and J, and every other rearrangement counted as non-productive. CDR3 was defined according to IMGT convention as the region running from the second conserved V-encoded cysteine to the conserved J-encoded phenylalanine. In an earlier analysis of 500 to 650 of the donors, sequences lacking an unambiguous match to a single V gene segment were excluded. An earlier analysis of approximately 590 of the donors called V segments functional above 56.7% productive rearrangements and segregating when the between-donor standard deviation exceeded 5%. A statistical classification framework was developed to diagnose cytomegalovirus status using the catalog of TCR beta chain sequences. In a later analysis, V and J genes were assigned by comparing TCR nucleotide sequences against IMGT/GENE-DB human TR gene sequences. A later analysis assigned CDR3 sequences and most-parsimonious VDJ recombination scenarios with the TCRdist pipeline. In a later analysis, each TCR beta chain was defined by its CDR3 amino acid sequence together with its V-gene family, and reads lacking a unique V-gene family were excluded. To address suspected cross-contamination and a sequencing artifact, a later analysis removed 550 to 750 highly shared, low-generation-probability nucleotide sequences. In a later analysis, a clonal expansion index for each public chain was calculated from normalized within-repertoire ranks of inferred template counts. A later analysis computed generation probabilities with a VDJ recombination model fitted to out-of-frame rearrangements, and checked the results against IGoR. In a later analysis, hypergeometric tests were used to score TCR-TCR, TCR-HLA and TCR-CMV co-occurrence, with a repertoire-size bias correction applied to TCR pairs. To estimate false discovery rates, a later analysis permuted the HLA or CMV assignments 20 times. A later analysis grouped co-occurring TCRs with DBSCAN, adding TCRdist sequence similarity when clustering within HLA-allele-positive subsets. For co-occurrence clustering, repertoires with fewer than 30,000 or more than 120,000 public chains were excluded, along with roughly 5 repertoires with anomalous nucleotide sharing. TCRdb obtained this table from immuneACCESS and retained in-frame rearrangements with V and J assigned. These tables miss some clones; where compared with another copy, unresolved V genes account for less than half of the shortfall, and the remainder is unexplained. That table supplies the V and J calls and clone size; D and trimming were determined from the DNA. Present in this sample are hundreds of thousands of clones, 80% to 90% of which were seen just once. Clones ranked in the top ten supply roughly 3.1% of the sample.

Comments on this clone: Which antigen it targets is not known. Per-nucleotide qualities are absent, and no much larger clonotype sits a single base away.

The chain is encoded by TRBV29-1 joined to TRBJ2-5, and 7 bases in between align with TRBD1. The TCR comes from a young man in good health and CMV-seronegative. The sequenced sample consisted of PBMCs. The nucleotide sequence reads as follows: TGCAGCGTCGATAAACAGGGGATCCAAGAGACCCAGTACTTC. This yields the protein CSVDKQGIQETQYF.